The rows below give T cell receptor beta chains drawn from one sample of a study of shared clonotypes between healthy human individuals. This table comes from immunoSEQ multiplex PCR, and its TCRdb copy is limited to in-frame clones, with some not included. The data show roughly 2.6 million clones, around 94% seen once. Sequenced input: naive CD4+ T cells sorted from blood. The receptors derive from a man younger than 30 in good health. The CDR3 runs from the conserved cysteine through the conserved F or W. Clone size is not always given. Where it is, it says once, few, many or a class for expanded clones.

CASSSRATEQYF,TRBJ2-7,TRBV6-1,-
CASSPGKGGYQPQHF,TRBJ1-5,TRBV18,few
CAISEQPAGVNTGELFF,TRBJ2-2,TRBV10-3,-
CASSSSLVRGDQPQHF,TRBJ1-5,TRBV11-2,-
CASSVLAGEPDTQYF,TRBJ2-3,TRBV6-1,-
CASSLGQGRSYEQYF,TRBJ2-7,TRBV7-9,-
CASSPREATEAFF,TRBJ1-1,TRBV9,once
CSGAEGTSGNTIYF,TRBJ1-3,TRBV29-1,-
CASSKSGNTYNEQFF,TRBJ2-1,TRBV6-1,few
CASTSGRNTGELFF,TRBJ2-2,TRBV2,few
CAAQDGMGFNQPQHF,TRBJ1-5,TRBV19,-
CASRRGYEQYF,TRBJ2-7,TRBV2,-
CASSEGGASQETQYF,TRBJ2-5,TRBV2,-
CASSLGSQVTSGNTIYF,TRBJ1-3,TRBV7-6,-
CASSYSKGQGAYEQYF,TRBJ2-7,TRBV6-5,-
CASSYSGQGISGYTF,TRBJ1-2,TRBV6-5,-
CASSLGAGGSYEQYF,TRBJ2-7,TRBV5-1,-
CASSPGARDTDTQYF,TRBJ2-3,TRBV18,-
CAWRRLAGLAYEQYF,TRBJ2-7,TRBV30,-
CASSISPSGVPLYNEQFF,TRBJ2-1,TRBV19,-
CASLYGTGGARGYTF,TRBJ1-2,TRBV28,-
CASSYRDRGYGYTF,TRBJ1-2,TRBV6-5,-
CASSARDRGTIGTNEKLFF,TRBJ1-4,TRBV6-1,-
CATSVGLNTGELFF,TRBJ2-2,TRBV10-3,few
CASASQDSGNTIYF,TRBJ1-3,TRBV10-2,-
CASSSNSPLHF,TRBJ1-6,TRBV6-6,-
CASSLRGKSEKLFF,TRBJ1-4,TRBV27,-
CASSRSTGGSYGYTF,TRBJ1-2,TRBV9,-
CASSSQGANSGNTIYF,TRBJ1-3,TRBV18,-
CASSLITDNSPLHF,TRBJ1-6,TRBV5-4,-
CASTRDRGQWEQFF,TRBJ2-1,TRBV2,-
CASSAGVYEQYF,TRBJ2-7,TRBV6-6,-
CASRTGNRGPQHF,TRBJ1-5,TRBV6-6,-
CASSYRQGAYEQYF,TRBJ2-7,TRBV6-5,-
CASRWEGRDEQYF,TRBJ2-7,TRBV7-2,-
CALDGGGNTQYF,TRBJ2-3,TRBV30,-
CASSLVAGNEQFF,TRBJ2-1,TRBV7-9,-
CASSFRLVGNTGELFF,TRBJ2-2,TRBV5-4,-
CASNRPPTEHGYTF,TRBJ1-2,TRBV28,-
CASSGSRVRAFF,TRBJ1-1,TRBV6-1,-
CASSLEGNTEAFF,TRBJ1-1,TRBV5-5,few
CASSPLNSYEQYF,TRBJ2-7,TRBV18,-
CASSDTKGQGAEGYTF,TRBJ1-2,TRBV25-1,-
CATSRDLWGDTIYNEQFF,TRBJ2-1,TRBV15,-
CATSRVGEGSYNEQFF,TRBJ2-1,TRBV15,-
CASGTGGPGTDTQYF,TRBJ2-3,TRBV6-1,-
CASSGPVPNSPLHF,TRBJ1-6,TRBV9,-
CASRLNTDTQYF,TRBJ2-3,TRBV6-1,-
CASSARTGVEQFF,TRBJ2-1,TRBV9,once
CASSLVGTSVYNEQFF,TRBJ2-1,TRBV7-2,-
CASSLGAEERVGANVLTF,TRBJ2-6,TRBV7-9,once
CASSITQGARELFF,TRBJ2-2,TRBV7-9,-
CASSEGGRGQPQHF,TRBJ1-5,TRBV6-1,few